One sample yielded the 11 T cell receptor beta chains listed below, sequenced in a study of cytomegalovirus exposure and HLA in healthy donors. PCR used 60 Vbeta primers and 13 Jbeta primers. Sequencing used immunoSEQ multiplex PCR; TCRdb keeps in-frame clones, though not all of them. The data contain 95,000 to 150,000 clones, 15% of them seen just once; the ten biggest clones take up 1.9%. Sequenced material: PBMCs. Receptors were obtained from a woman in her late teens or twenties in good health and CMV-seronegative.

V gene TRBV28 combines with J gene TRBJ1-2, with a weak D call TRBD1 (5 bases). The germline V gene has CDR1 MDHEN and CDR2 SYDVKM. The CDR3 consists of 15 residues. V dropped 4 bases and J dropped 3 bases, with 15 bases sitting between them. The DNA of the CDR3 is TGTGCCAGCAGTTCCCCCCCGGACATGTACTATGGCTACACCTTC. Its protein is CASSSPPDMYYGYTF.

The CDR3 sequence is CASSLGAGSNQPQHF. In nucleotides, the CDR3 is TGTGCCAGCAGCTTAGGGGCAGGCAGCAATCAGCCCCAGCATTTT. The chain links TRBV7-2 to TRBJ1-5; no clear D. V lost 1 base, J lost 1 base, and 8 bases lay in between. Per the germline V gene, CDR1 is SGHTA and CDR2 is FQGNSA. The length of the CDR3 is 15 residues.

The rearrangement links TRBV6-6 to TRBJ2-3; 8 bases are a match to TRBD2. Germline V gene sequence: CDR1 MNHNY, CDR2 SVGAGI (reference sequence). The CDR3 runs 14 residues. J gave up 5 bases and V 6 bases, and 7 bases lay outside the gene matches. The CDR3 spells CASSSQLAGDTQYF. In DNA, the CDR3 is TGTGCCAGCAGCTCGCAGCTAGCGGGAGATACGCAGTATTTT.

J is TRBJ2-1 and V is TRBV2; the match to TRBD2 covers 12 bases. V lost 6 bases to trimming and J lost 9 bases; unmatched junction nucleotides: 9. CDR1 is SNHLY and CDR2 is FYNNEI in the germline V gene. The CDR3 extends over 15 amino acids. CDR3 in DNA: TGTGCCAGCAGCCTAGCGGGAGGGCCTTCAGGTGAGCAGTTCTTC. It is translated as CASSLAGGPSGEQFF. The full variable domain, its missing parts supplied by reference TRBV2 and TRBJ2-1, is EPEVTQTPSHQVTQMGQEVILRCVPISNHLYFYWYRQILGQKVEFLVSFYNNEISEKSEIFDDQFSVERPDGSNFTLKIRSTKLEDSAMYFCASSLAGGPSGEQFFGPGTRLTVL.

This clone was counted between two and nine times. The rearrangement uses TRBV2 and TRBJ1-5; D possibly corresponds to TRBD1 (6 bases). The V gene's germline CDR1 is SNHLY and CDR2 FYNNEI. The CDR3 is made up of 13 amino acids. V gave up 5 bases and J gave up 4 bases, with 9 bases separating them. Here the CDR3 reads CASSSGTNQPQHF. The CDR3 nucleotides read TGTGCCAGCAGTTCCGGGACAAATCAGCCCCAGCATTTT.

The table lists this clone with a few counts. The chain's CDR3 is CATSRNTGLGNTIYF. CDR3 DNA sequence: TGTGCCACCAGCAGAAATACAGGGTTAGGAAACACCATATATTTT. The chain links TRBV15 to TRBJ1-3, with D perhaps matching TRBD1 (6 bases). From germline, CDR1 is LNHNV and CDR2 YYDKDF (reference sequence). V was shortened by 2 bases and J by 4 bases, with 12 bases between the two germline ends. The CDR3 has 15 residues.

In this sample, this clone turned up a few times. The chain's CDR3 is CATSLQTGNTGELFF. The CDR3 bases are TGTGCCACCTCATTGCAGACGGGGAACACCGGGGAGCTGTTTTTT. The chain combines TRBV15 with TRBJ2-2; D gene ambiguous. Trimming took off 8 bases at V and 1 base at J, with 14 bases between the two ends. This CDR3 is built from 15 residues. The germline V gene encodes CDR1 LNHNV and CDR2 YYDKDF (reference sequence).

This clone was counted between two and nine times. The chain carries TRBV11-2 and TRBJ2-3; 7 bases map to TRBD2. This CDR3 spans 17 amino acids. Germline values: CDR1 SGHAT, CDR2 FQNNGV. The trim removed 5 bases at V and 4 bases at J, leaving 15 bases unmatched. CDR3 protein: CASSPTLSGEGPDTQYF. CDR3 nucleotide sequence: TGTGCCAGCAGCCCCACCTTAAGCGGGGAGGGCCCAGATACGCAGTATTTT.

This clone turned up a few times. Written as DNA, the CDR3 is TGTGCCAGCAGCCAGAACCCCTACAATGAGCAGTTCTTC. Protein sequence: CASSQNPYNEQFF. This chain connects TRBV28 to TRBJ2-1, with D hard to call. Trimming took 6 bases from V and 2 from J, leaving 8 bases between them. The CDR3 extends over 13 amino acids. Germline CDR1 reads MDHEN; CDR2 reads SYDVKM.

The chain combines TRBV5-1 with TRBJ1-2; D remains ambiguous. The CDR3 extends over 13 amino acids. CDR1 is SGHRS, CDR2 YFSETQ, per germline. The V gene lost 4 bases and the J gene lost 8 bases, with 15 bases spanning the gap. In DNA, the CDR3 is TGCGCCAGCAGCCCGGAGCAGATCGGAGGCTACACCTTC. Its protein product is CASSPEQIGGYTF.

The V call is TRBV5-6, the J call TRBJ2-1; TRBD2 agrees at 8 bases. V was clipped by 4 bases and J by 8 bases; unmatched bases: 14. This CDR3 has 16 residues. Germline loops: CDR1 SGHDT, CDR2 YYEEEE. CDR3: CASSQFGGGPKDEQFF. The CDR3 DNA reads as TGTGCCAGCAGCCAATTCGGGGGGGGCCCTAAAGATGAGCAGTTCTTC.